Presented here are 5 T cell receptor beta chains from one specimen sequenced in a study of siplizumab effects on memory and regulatory T cells. Using immunoSEQ multiplex PCR, the repertoire was profiled, and TCRdb retains in-frame clones only, with some absent. The sample has about 46,000 clones, 93% seen once; the top ten hold under 20%. Specimen: CD8+ T cells sorted from blood. These receptor sequences come from a human donor in good health.

The V and J genes are TRBV7-9 and TRBJ2-1; TRBD1 might be the D (5 bases). Trimming removed 2 bases at V and 2 bases at J, with 7 bases between. Germline V gene sequence: CDR1 SEHNR, CDR2 FQNEAQ (reference sequence). CDR3 length equals 14 residues. The CDR3 DNA follows: TGTGCCAGCAGCTTATCAGGGACCTACAATGAGCAGTTCTTC. Translated, it gives CASSLSGTYNEQFF.

This sequence joins TRBV21-1 and TRBJ2-1; the listed D gene, TRBD2, was not tested against the DNA. TRBV21-1 is a pseudogene locus. This CDR3 region has 16 residues. CDR3 DNA: TGTGCCAGCAAAACGAGCGGGCGGGAGGGCCTCTTGGTGCAGTTCTTC. Encoded protein: CASKTSGREGLLVQFF.

The J gene is TRBJ1-3, the V gene TRBV16, with no clear D. V was shortened by 2 bases and J by 4 bases, with 12 bases between the two germline ends. Per germline, CDR1 KGHSY and CDR2 FQNENV. The CDR3 has 15 residues. CDR3 amino acids: CASSQSYRQGNTIYF. CDR3 nucleotides: TGTGCCAGCAGCCAAAGCTACCGGCAGGGAAACACCATATATTTT.

The DNA of the CDR3 is TGTGCCAGCAGTTACGTGGGAGGTGTAGCAGATACGCAGTATTTT. It specifies CASSYVGGVADTQYF. The chain is built from TRBV6-5 and TRBJ2-3, with D maybe TRBD2 (6 bases). CDR3 length equals 15 residues. Trimming cost V 2 bases and J 4 bases, with 13 bases left between them. CDR1 is MNHEY, CDR2 SVGAGI, per germline.

The rearrangement uses TRBV11-2 and TRBJ1-6, with 7 bases that match TRBD1. CDR1 SGHAT and CDR2 FQNNGV come from the germline V gene. The CDR3 extends over 13 amino acids. V trimming: 8 bases; J trimming: 4 bases; junction bases outside the gene matches: 2. CDR3 nucleotide sequence: TGTGCCAGCGCAGGGGGGTATAATTCACCCCTCCACTTT. Translating gives CASAGGYNSPLHF.